The 8 T cell receptor beta chains below come from one sample, sequenced in a study of T cell repertoires and HLA-DP antigens. Clones were sequenced by immunoSEQ multiplex PCR, and TCRdb holds only the in-frame ones, with some missing. The repertoire holds about 120,000 clones, with around 93% as singletons. The antigens for these receptors are not known. Sequences were obtained from CD4+ T cells from PBMCs. The source of these receptors is a woman between 18 and 30 years old in good health and CMV-seronegative.

The rearrangement joins TRBV28 to TRBJ2-7, with D possibly matching TRBD2 (7 bases). Trimming took 3 bases from V and 4 from J, leaving 16 bases between them. Germline V gene data show CDR1 as MDHEN and CDR2 as SYDVKM. The CDR3 runs to 15 residues. The CDR3 spells CASSLGGGASYEQYV. The CDR3 nucleotides are TGTGCCAGCAGTTTGGGAGGGGGGGCGAGTTACGAGCAGTACGTC.

The chain is built from TRBV19 and TRBJ2-5, with a tentative D call TRBD1 (6 bases). The germline V gene has CDR1 LNHDA and CDR2 SQIVND (reference sequence). Trimming took off 8 bases at V and 5 bases at J, with 15 bases between the two ends. This CDR3 is built from 13 residues. CDR3 bases: TGTGCCAGTTCTACCCAGGGGTGGGAGACCCAGTACTTC. It translates to CASSTQGWETQYF. Based on the CDR3 plus reference TRBV19 and TRBJ2-5, the full variable domain is DGGITQSPKYLFRKEGQNVTLSCEQNLNHDAMYWYRQDPGQGLRLIYYSQIVNDFQKGDIAEGYSVSREKKESFPLTVTSAQKNPTAFYLCASSTQGWETQYFGPGTRLLVL.

This clone was counted a single time. J is TRBJ2-1 and V is TRBV6-5; perhaps TRBD1 as D (6 bases). The CDR3 length is 15 residues. The V end lost 6 bases, the J end lost 0 bases, and 12 bases lay between the germline ends. Germline V gene data show CDR1 as MNHEY and CDR2 as SVGAGI. Written as DNA, the CDR3 is TGTGCCAGCAGCAGAGACAGGAGCTCCTACAATGAGCAGTTCTTC. It encodes CASSRDRSSYNEQFF.

The CDR3 here is CASTPRRRSFNEQFF. The CDR3 DNA follows: TGTGCCAGTACCCCAAGGCGAAGGTCTTTCAATGAGCAGTTCTTC. The chain uses TRBV19 and TRBJ2-1; no clear D gene. Germline CDR1 LNHDA, CDR2 SQIVND (reference sequence). CDR3 length: 15 amino acids. V was cut by 7 bases and J by 6 bases, with 19 bases left in between.

The chain combines TRBV5-8 with TRBJ2-7, with D perhaps matching TRBD1 (6 bases). The CDR3 is made up of 12 amino acids. CDR1 SGHTS and CDR2 YDEGEE come from the germline V gene. The germline V and J ends were trimmed by 2 bases and 6 bases, with 9 bases remaining between them. CDR3 region: CASSLGQTEQYV. The CDR3 region has the DNA TGTGCCAGCAGCTTAGGACAGACCGAGCAGTACGTC.

This clone was detected only a few times. The chain couples TRBV6-5 to TRBJ1-2; TRBD1 aligns across 7 bases. The CDR3 contains 15 residues. Germline CDR1 MNHEY, CDR2 SVGAGI. The trim removed 2 bases at V and 5 bases at J, leaving 8 bases unmatched. The CDR3 sequence: CASSYLDRDSYGYTF. CDR3 bases: TGTGCCAGCAGTTACCTCGACAGGGACTCGTATGGCTACACCTTC.

CDR3 loop: CASSEVLGVENEQFF. The CDR3 bases are TGTGCCAGCAGCGAAGTACTAGGGGTAGAAAATGAGCAGTTCTTC. This rearrangement joins TRBV7-2 to TRBJ2-1; possibly TRBD1 or TRBD2 for D (5 bases each). Trimming cost V 5 bases and J 7 bases, with 18 bases left between them. The CDR3 contains 15 residues. In germline, CDR1 is SGHTA, CDR2 FQGNSA.

The chain has TRBV18 and TRBJ2-3, with 9 bases that match TRBD2. The CDR3 spans 16 residues. Germline loops: CDR1 KGHSH, CDR2 LQKENI. The trim removed 3 bases at V and 2 bases at J, leaving 6 bases unmatched. Written as DNA, the CDR3 is TGTGCCAGCTCACCCGGGCTAGCGGGATTCACAGATACGCAGTATTTT. This translates into CASSPGLAGFTDTQYF.